This TCR beta chain was observed in a study of blood T cell repertoires in COVID-19. Residents of about 25 US areas, aged about 18 to 89 years, made up the participants. Participant reports of clinical history set cohort assignment. Per the study methods: From reference gene primer amplification, estimates of nucleated cell counts were derived. TCRdb's copy holds only in-frame clones and misses some; the assay was immunoSEQ multiplex PCR. V, J and clone size were drawn from that table, and D and trimming were deduced from the DNA. Of approximately 480,000 clones in the sample, approximately 86% were seen once. This CDR3 has 15 residues. The germline V gene has CDR1 LNHDA and CDR2 SQIVND (reference sequence). Losses at the gene ends were 6 bases for V and 8 bases for J; bases not matched to a gene: 9.

This rearrangement joins TRBV19 to TRBJ1-6, with TRBD1 identical over 8 bases. The TCR was taken from a woman under 30 who had recovered from COVID-19. The sequencing sample was made of PBMCs or T cells enriched from blood (not recorded which). As DNA, the CDR3 is TGTGCCAGTAGCCGACAGGGGACGGTGGATTCACCCCTCCACTTT. Protein product: CASSRQGTVDSPLHF. The full variable domain, with the rest looked up from reference TRBV19 and TRBJ1-6, is DGGITQSPKYLFRKEGQNVTLSCEQNLNHDAMYWYRQDPGQGLRLIYYSQIVNDFQKGDIAEGYSVSREKKESFPLTVTSAQKNPTAFYLCASSRQGTVDSPLHFGNGTRLTVT.